What follows describes a single TCR beta chain. The sample is drawn from a study of blood T cell repertoires in COVID-19. Looking at the study overall: The origin of the acute and convalescent COVID-19 samples was the United States, Italy and Spain.

Participants spanned ages about 18 to 90 years and resided in roughly 22 US areas. Cohort placement rested on clinical history that participants reported themselves. Looked up from germline, CDR1 is LNHDA and CDR2 is SQIVND (reference sequence). Trimming removed 6 bases from V and 3 bases from J, with 10 bases in between. The CDR3 runs 13 residues. Methods used by the authors: Reference gene primer amplification gave nucleated cell count estimates. Data came from immunoSEQ multiplex PCR; TCRdb stores just in-frame clones and leaves some out. Clonal size and the V and J genes are those of that table, whereas D and trimming came from the DNA. The sample holds 150,000 to 200,000 clones, about 80% seen once.

This TCR was sampled from an older woman with acute COVID-19. Sequenced: PBMCs or T cells enriched from blood (not recorded which). The chain recombines TRBV19 with TRBJ2-3; D is perhaps TRBD2 (6 bases). Written as DNA, the CDR3 is TGTGCCAGTAGACCGACTAGGACAGATACGCAGTATTTT. Amino acid sequence: CASRPTRTDTQYF.